The rows below give T cell receptor beta chains drawn from one sample of a study of blood T cell repertoires in COVID-19. TCRdb's table, derived via immunoSEQ multiplex PCR, lists solely in-frame clones and lacks some. The sample has 62,000 or so clones, 80% to 90% seen once. The sequencing sample was made of peripheral blood. Source of these receptors: a human donor in a cohort sampled during active COVID-19. Each CDR3 is given with its conserved first and last residue. The D gene is left open where the match is weak. Size is stated for part of the rows, as once, few or many counts, or as a class when the clone is expanded.

>12|TRBD1|-|TRBV18|TRBJ1-2
CASSPDRVGYTF
TGTGCCAGCTCCCCCGACAGGGTCGGCTACACCTTC
>14|TRBD1|once|TRBV5-1|TRBJ2-7
CASSSRDSPYEQYF
TGCGCCAGCAGCTCCCGGGACAGCCCCTACGAGCAGTACTTC
>16|-|once|TRBV19|TRBJ1-2
CASSIGRSGNNYGYTF
TGTGCCAGTAGTATCGGACGCTCCGGGAATAACTATGGCTACACCTTC
>15|TRBD1|-|TRBV6-5|TRBJ1-1
CASSYQAGGNTEAFF
TGTGCCAGCAGTTACCAGGCAGGGGGGAACACTGAAGCTTTCTTT
>14|-|-|TRBV7-2|TRBJ1-4
CASSSYATNEKLFF
TGTGCCAGCAGCTCTTATGCAACTAATGAAAAACTGTTTTTT
>15|TRBD1|few|TRBV25-1|TRBJ1-6
CASSPGQGFGSPLHF
TGTGCCAGCAGTCCAGGACAGGGGTTCGGGTCACCCCTCCACTTT
>15|TRBD1|-|TRBV6-4|TRBJ1-2
CASSDSGTGNYGYTF
TGTGCCAGCAGTGACTCGGGGACAGGGAACTATGGCTACACCTTC
>12|-|-|TRBV28|TRBJ1-2
CASSLDIRGYTF
TGTGCCAGCAGTTTAGACATCAGGGGCTACACCTTC
>15|TRBD1|-|TRBV11-2|TRBJ2-7
CASSLSRTGKDEQYF
TGTGCCAGCAGCTTATCACGGACAGGGAAAGACGAGCAGTACTTC
>14|TRBD1|-|TRBV18|TRBJ2-5
CASSPGTGRETQYF
TGTGCCAGCTCACCTGGGACAGGGAGGGAGACCCAGTACTTC
>15|-|-|TRBV6-1|TRBJ1-5
CASSESGRSGQPQHF
TGTGCCAGCAGTGAAAGCGGGAGAAGTGGTCAGCCCCAGCATTTT
>14|-|-|TRBV6-5|TRBJ1-2
CASSLGGRNYGYTF
TGTGCCAGCAGTTTGGGGGGGAGAAACTATGGCTACACCTTC
>16|-|once|TRBV4-1|TRBJ1-1
CASSLQGRDMNTEAFF
TGCGCCAGCAGCCTCCAGGGGAGGGACATGAACACTGAAGCTTTCTTT
>14|-|-|TRBV6-5|TRBJ1-1
CASRSVGPDTEAFF
TGTGCCAGCAGATCCGTGGGGCCGGACACTGAAGCTTTCTTT
>13|TRBD2|-|TRBV29-1|TRBJ2-1
CSGGTMGNNEQFF
TGCAGCGGAGGGACTATGGGAAACAATGAGCAGTTCTTC
>17|-|-|TRBV7-2|TRBJ2-7
CASSLRDNPKTPYEQYF
TGTGCCAGCAGCCTCCGGGACAACCCGAAAACCCCCTACGAGCAGTACTTC
>18|-|-|TRBV5-4|TRBJ2-6
CATRQELAITSGANVLTF
TGTGCCACTAGGCAAGAACTCGCCATCACGTCTGGGGCCAACGTCCTGACTTTC